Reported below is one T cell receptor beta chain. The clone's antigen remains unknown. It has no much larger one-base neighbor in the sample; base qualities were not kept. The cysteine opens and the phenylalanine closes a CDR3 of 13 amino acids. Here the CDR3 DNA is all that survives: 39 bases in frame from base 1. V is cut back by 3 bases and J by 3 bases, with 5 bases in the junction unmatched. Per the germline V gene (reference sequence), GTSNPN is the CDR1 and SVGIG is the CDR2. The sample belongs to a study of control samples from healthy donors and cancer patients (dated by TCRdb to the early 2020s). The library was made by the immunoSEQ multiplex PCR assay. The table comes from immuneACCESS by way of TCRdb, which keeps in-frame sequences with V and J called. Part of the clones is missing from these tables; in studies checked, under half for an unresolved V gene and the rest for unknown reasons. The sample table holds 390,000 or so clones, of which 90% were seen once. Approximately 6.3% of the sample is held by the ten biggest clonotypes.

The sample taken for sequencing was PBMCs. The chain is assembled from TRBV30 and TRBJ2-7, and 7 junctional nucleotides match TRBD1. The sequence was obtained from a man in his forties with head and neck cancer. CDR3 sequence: CAWRRTGNYEQYF. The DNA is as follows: TGTGCCTGGAGAAGGACAGGCAACTACGAGCAGTACTTC.